This T cell receptor (beta chain) was profiled in a study of shared clonotypes between healthy human individuals. Here immunoSEQ multiplex PCR was the method, and the copy in TCRdb shows in-frame clones only, minus some. The top ten hold 1.5% of the sample, which has approximately 940,000 clones, around three quarters seen once. The CDR3 has 19 residues. CDR1 and CDR2 from the germline V gene are SGDLS and YYNGEE. Germline trimming cut 0 bases from V and 6 bases from J; bases unmatched to any gene: 18. A few counts support this clone. The specimen was memory CD4+ T cells sorted from blood. Sample subset: CD45RA-negative fraction. The J gene is TRBJ2-3, the V gene TRBV9; 8 bases fit TRBD1. This TCR was sampled from a man between 18 and 29 years old in good health. CDR3 coding DNA: TGTGCCAGCAGCGTAGCCGGGACAGGTGGAGGACTCCTCAGGGATACGCAGTATTTT. Translated, it gives CASSVAGTGGGLLRDTQYF.